Shown below are 3 T cell receptor beta chains from a single sample sequenced in a study of vaccination effects on CD4 cells after COVID-19 (dated by TCRdb to 2022 to 2024). In the ViraFEST assay, PBMC were stimulated with viral peptide pools, and TCR sequencing was then used to find antigen-specific CD4+ T cell clonotypes based on their expansion. After about 10 days of culture, CD4+ T cells were isolated with the EasySep CD4+ T cell isolation kit. None of the healthy vaccine recipients had a prior SARS-CoV-2 infection, which was confirmed by nucleocapsid antibody tests that came back negative both before and after vaccination. Their cognate antigens are unknown. Library method: the immunoSEQ multiplex PCR assay. The clones in this table, taken by TCRdb from immuneACCESS, are in-frame only. Not every clone is retained; where verified, under half of the shortfall comes from an unresolved V gene, and the cause of the rest is unknown. The sample table shows about 65,000 clones, and 70% to 80% are seen once. The top ten hold about 3% of the sample.

The source material was CD4+ T cells from PBMCs cultured with HCoV-NL63 spike peptides, sampled before COVID-19 vaccination. The meaning of the sample's cell subset or site label: HCoV-NL63 spike overlapping peptide pool stimulation. The receptors here all came from a human donor who received a COVID-19 vaccine.

The CDR3 spells CATGTSGTYEQYV. The CDR3 region has the DNA TGTGCCACCGGGACTAGCGGGACCTACGAGCAGTACGTC. The chain is built from TRBV10-3 and TRBJ2-7; 13 positions match TRBD2. V dropped 10 bases and J dropped 2; count of bases not matched to a gene: 2. Germline V gene sequence: CDR1 ENHRY, CDR2 SYGVKD. CDR3 length: 13 residues.

The chain uses TRBV6-5 and TRBJ2-7; D remains unclear. Trimming left V 7 bases short and J 3 bases short, with 7 bases between. The CDR3 sequence is 11 residues long. Looked up from germline, CDR1 is MNHEY and CDR2 is SVGAGI. The CDR3 bases are TGTGCCAGCATGATACACTACGAGCAGTACGTC. This codes for CASMIHYEQYV.

The V call is TRBV11-2, the J call TRBJ2-5, with TRBD1 matching 8 bases. V trimming: 4 bases; J trimming: 4 bases; junction bases outside the gene matches: 2. Germline V gives CDR1 SGHAT, CDR2 FQNNGV. There are 13 residues in the CDR3. The CDR3 nucleotides are TGTGCCAGCAGCTCCGACAGGGGAGAGACCCAGTACTTC. Translation gives CASSSDRGETQYF. Based on the CDR3 plus reference TRBV11-2 and TRBJ2-5, the full variable domain is EAGVAQSPRYKIIEKRQSVAFWCNPISGHATLYWYQQILGQGPKLLIQFQNNGVVDDSQLPKDRFSAERLKGVDSTLKIQPAKLEDSAVYLCASSSDRGETQYFGPGTRLLVL.